This record concerns one T cell receptor beta chain sequence. This entry is derived from a study of monozygotic twins with inflammatory bowel disease. TCRdb re-called the 5' RACE reads and shows each CDR3 protein once, DNA omitted. This sample's table has 400,000 or so distinct CDR3 sequences. CDR1 MGHRA and CDR2 YSYEKL come from the germline V gene. This CDR3 is built from 18 residues. Sequenced sample: blood. The rearrangement joins TRBV4-1 to TRBJ2-3; without DNA, the TCRdb call of TRBD1 cannot be checked. The sequence was collected from a human donor with ulcerative colitis or Crohn's disease, or a healthy co-twin of an affected twin (not recorded which). CDR3 loop: CASSQPGQGRMARDTQYF.